This T cell receptor beta chain was sequenced during a study of blood T cell repertoires in COVID-19. Looking at the study overall: Collection of acute and convalescent COVID-19 samples took place in the United States, Italy and Spain. PBMCs, B-cell-depleted T cells, or T cells provided the cDNA or gDNA that made up the material.

In the original workflow: Cell counts per sample came from amplifying reference gene primers. Using immunoSEQ multiplex PCR, the repertoire was profiled, and TCRdb retains in-frame clones only, with some absent. Clone size and V and J calls were adopted from that table, with D and trimming inferred from the DNA. The data hold under 200,000 clones, with approximately 80% observed a single time. The CDR3 extends over 15 amino acids. The V and J ends lost 4 bases and 6 bases respectively, with 16 bases between them. Germline V lookup: CDR1 SGHVS, CDR2 FQNEAQ. The receptor was isolated from a human donor in a cohort sampled during active COVID-19. The chain uses TRBV7-8 and TRBJ1-5; D might be TRBD1 (5 bases). The sequencing sample was made of peripheral blood. DNA of the CDR3: TGTGCCAGCAGCTCTTTAATACAGGCTGGTCAGCCCCAGCATTTT. Translation gives CASSSLIQAGQPQHF.